One sample yielded the 29 T cell receptor beta chains listed below, sequenced in a study of blood T cell repertoires in COVID-19. Repertoires were generated with immunoSEQ multiplex PCR, while TCRdb's copy carries only in-frame clones and drops some. Of tens of thousands of clones listed, more than 65% were seen once; the top ten hold around a quarter. The sequenced sample consisted of peripheral blood. These receptor sequences come from a man in his sixties with acute or convalescent COVID-19.

This chain connects TRBV4-1 to TRBJ1-2; TRBD1 is a possible D gene (6 bases). The V end was cut by 2 bases, the J end by 6 bases, with 19 bases between. This CDR3 region has 16 residues. Per the germline V gene, CDR1 is MGHRA and CDR2 is YSYEKL. For the CDR3, the DNA is TGCGCCAGCAGCCAATTTGAGTCGAGGGGGAAGCATGGCTACACCTTC. Its translation: CASSQFESRGKHGYTF.

This chain connects TRBV7-2 to TRBJ1-5; D unresolved. Trimming took 5 bases from V and 7 from J, leaving 18 bases between them. Germline lookup yields CDR1 SGHTA and CDR2 FQGNSA. CDR3 length: 15 residues. This CDR3 is CASSPRPIPGQPQHF. In DNA form, the CDR3 reads TGTGCCAGCAGCCCCCGACCCATCCCGGGGCAGCCCCAGCATTTT.

This sequence joins TRBV5-1 and TRBJ2-7, with 8 bases fitting TRBD1. The J segment lost 0 bases and the V segment lost 3 bases, leaving 5 bases of the junction unmatched. The length of the CDR3 is 15 residues. CDR1 is SGHRS and CDR2 is YFSETQ in the germline V gene. CDR3: CASSSTGDTSYEQYF. The CDR3, as DNA: TGCGCCAGCAGCTCGACAGGGGATACCTCCTACGAGCAGTACTTC.

The CDR3 DNA reads as TGTGCCAGCAGGACAGGGAATGAGCAGTTCTTC. It yields the protein CASRTGNEQFF. V is TRBV28 and J is TRBJ2-1; TRBD1 matches at 7 bases. The J segment lost 7 bases and the V segment lost 6 bases, leaving 0 bases of the junction unmatched. This CDR3 contains 11 residues. Germline CDR1 and CDR2: MDHEN and SYDVKM. Based on the CDR3 plus reference TRBV28 and TRBJ2-1, the full variable domain is DVKVTQSSRYLVKRTGEKVFLECVQDMDHENMFWYRQDPGLGLRLIYFSYDVKMKEKGDIPEGYSVSREKKERFSLILESASTNQTSMYLCASRTGNEQFFGPGTRLTVL.

V and J are TRBV19 and TRBJ1-5; D is ambiguous. The germline V and J ends were trimmed by 0 bases and 6 bases, with 15 bases remaining between them. The CDR3 contains 16 residues. Germline CDR1 is LNHDA and CDR2 is SQIVND (reference sequence). CDR3 nucleotides: TGTGCCAGTAGTATAGAAGCCAGCCTGTCGGGTCAGCCCCAGCATTTT. Translated, it gives CASSIEASLSGQPQHF.

The chain joins TRBV10-3 to TRBJ1-5, with 12 nucleotides matching TRBD1. This CDR3 is 15 amino acids long. CDR1 is ENHRY, CDR2 SYGVKD, per germline. The J segment lost 3 bases and the V segment lost 6 bases, leaving 3 bases of the junction unmatched. CDR3 DNA sequence: TGTGCCATCAGCGGGACAGGGGGCGACAATCAGCCCCAGCATTTT. Protein sequence: CAISGTGGDNQPQHF.

The rearrangement joins TRBV18 to TRBJ1-6, with TRBD1 identical over 7 bases. The germline V gene encodes CDR1 KGHSH and CDR2 LQKENI. V shed 1 base and J 8 bases; nucleotides not matched to a gene: 17. The CDR3 covers 19 residues. CDR3 residues: CASSPLPSTGRSDDSPLHF. Written as DNA, the CDR3 is TGTGCCAGCTCACCACTCCCATCGACAGGGCGGAGTGACGATTCACCCCTCCACTTT. Full variable domain (rest looked up from reference TRBV18 and TRBJ1-6): NAGVMQNPRHLVRRRGQEARLRCSPMKGHSHVYWYRQLPEEGLKFMVYLQKENIIDESGMPKERFSAEFPKEGPSILRIQQVVRGDSAAYFCASSPLPSTGRSDDSPLHFGNGTRLTVT.

J is TRBJ2-5 and V is TRBV6-5, with D possibly being TRBD2 (6 bases). The germline V gene encodes CDR1 MNHEY and CDR2 SVGAGI. The CDR3 extends over 13 amino acids. Trimming removed 11 bases from V and 7 bases from J, with 20 bases in between. The CDR3 reads CAGQPRGKGTQYF. The CDR3 bases are TGTGCCGGACAACCACGGGGGAAGGGGACCCAGTACTTC.

V usage is TRBV7-3 and J usage is TRBJ2-3, with unresolved D. Germline CDR1 and CDR2: SGHTA and FQGTGA. This CDR3 has 12 amino acids. Trimming took 2 bases from V and 11 from J, leaving 11 bases between them. CDR3 sequence (DNA): TGTGCCAGCAGCTTATCTGAGTCGAGGCAGTATTTT. Translated, it gives CASSLSESRQYF.

A few counts support this clone. The rearrangement uses TRBV28 and TRBJ1-3, with TRBD1 as a possible D gene (6 bases). V lost 4 bases, J lost 4 bases, and 11 bases lay in between. The CDR3 extends over 14 amino acids. Germline lookup yields CDR1 MDHEN and CDR2 SYDVKM. This chain's CDR3 is CASSSQGKGNTIYF. CDR3 DNA sequence: TGTGCCAGCAGTTCGCAGGGGAAAGGAAACACCATATATTTT. The full variable domain, in which reference TRBV28 and TRBJ1-3 provide the parts outside the CDR3, is DVKVTQSSRYLVKRTGEKVFLECVQDMDHENMFWYRQDPGLGLRLIYFSYDVKMKEKGDIPEGYSVSREKKERFSLILESASTNQTSMYLCASSSQGKGNTIYFGEGSWLTVV.

The gene calls are TRBV18 and TRBJ2-1, with 7 nucleotides matching TRBD1. V lost 2 bases, J lost 2 bases, and 3 bases stayed unmatched. There are 15 residues in the CDR3. CDR1 and CDR2 from the germline V gene are KGHSH and LQKENI. For the CDR3, the DNA is TGTGCCAGCTCACCAATGACAGGGACCTACAATGAGCAGTTCTTC. Translation gives CASSPMTGTYNEQFF.

J is TRBJ1-5 and V is TRBV19, with D tentatively TRBD1 (5 bases). The CDR3 runs to 15 residues. V was clipped by 3 bases and J by 2 bases, with 11 bases between them. CDR1 is LNHDA, CDR2 SQIVND, per germline (reference sequence). In nucleotides, the CDR3 is TGTGCCAGTAGTATCAAAGGGGTAGGCAATCAGCCCCAGCATTTT. Translating it yields CASSIKGVGNQPQHF.

The chain links TRBV2 to TRBJ2-1; 16 bases match TRBD2. CDR3 length: 16 amino acids. Germline lookup yields CDR1 SNHLY and CDR2 FYNNEI. V dropped 3 bases and J dropped 15; count of bases not matched to a gene: 11. The CDR3 here is CASSEPGTSGGAVLFF. The CDR3 nucleotides read TGTGCCAGCAGTGAGCCCGGGACTAGCGGGGGGGCTGTCTTGTTCTTC.

CDR3 nucleotides: TGTGCCAGCAGCCAATCGGACAGGCTGTCTGGCTACACCTTC. It translates to CASSQSDRLSGYTF. The V gene is TRBV4-2, the J gene TRBJ1-2; TRBD1 matches 7 bases. Germline V CDR1 and CDR2: LGHNA, YNFKEQ. V lost 2 bases to trimming and J lost 7 bases; unmatched junction nucleotides: 7. This CDR3 region has 14 residues.

This clone was seen a handful of times. The gene calls are TRBV12-3 or TRBV12-4 and TRBJ2-3; D unclear. Trimming pared 5 bases from V and 5 bases from J, leaving 8 bases between. The CDR3 is 12 residues long. CDR3: CASSTSKDTQYF. Here the CDR3 DNA reads TGTGCCAGCAGTACTTCCAAAGATACGCAGTATTTT.

This clone was seen a few times. The CDR3: CASSRGGGLGNEQFF. The CDR3 DNA sequence: TGTGCCAGCAGCCGCGGGGGGGGCTTGGGCAATGAGCAGTTCTTC. V and J are TRBV7-8 and TRBJ2-1, with 9 nucleotides matching TRBD2. CDR1 is SGHVS, CDR2 FQNEAQ, per germline. Germline trimming cut 5 bases from V and 6 bases from J; bases unmatched to any gene: 8. The CDR3 covers 15 residues.

This rearrangement joins TRBV4-1 to TRBJ2-7; 7 bases line up with TRBD1. Germline V gene lookup returns CDR1 MGHRA and CDR2 YSYEKL. This CDR3 is built from 14 residues. V was pared by 4 bases and J by 7 bases, with 10 bases of the junction left unmatched. CDR3 protein: CASSPGQVFGEQYF. In DNA, the CDR3 is TGCGCCAGCAGCCCCGGACAGGTTTTTGGTGAGCAGTACTTC.

CDR3 sequence: CASSLRLVAGVTDTQYF. DNA for the CDR3: TGTGCCAGCAGCTTGCGACTGGTAGCGGGGGTGACAGATACGCAGTATTTT. This chain connects TRBV7-9 to TRBJ2-3; TRBD2 matches 9 bases. V shed 3 bases, J shed 3 bases, and the junction held 10 bases outside the gene matches. CDR3 length: 17 residues. The germline V gene encodes CDR1 SEHNR and CDR2 FQNEAQ (reference sequence).

This clone came up a few times. The rearrangement joins TRBV4-2 to TRBJ2-7, with 8 bases identical to TRBD1. Per the germline V gene, CDR1 is LGHNA and CDR2 is YNFKEQ. V trimming: 0 bases; J trimming: 3 bases; junction bases outside the gene matches: 4. The CDR3 consists of 15 residues. CDR3 loop: CASSQETGGGYEQYF. For the CDR3, the DNA is TGTGCCAGCAGCCAAGAAACAGGGGGAGGCTACGAGCAGTACTTC.

The V gene is TRBV3-1 (or the pseudogene TRBV3-2), the J gene TRBJ1-6; D is possibly TRBD1 (6 bases). Between the trimmed V and J ends, which lost 4 bases and 13 bases, there was a span of 17 bases. This CDR3 contains 14 residues. Germline CDR1 is LGHDT and CDR2 is YNNKEL (reference sequence). The CDR3 sequence is CASSLRQALGPLHF. The DNA for the CDR3 is TGTGCCAGCAGCCTTCGACAGGCGCTAGGGCCCCTCCACTTT.

The chain is built from TRBV6-5 and TRBJ1-2; 7 nucleotides line up with TRBD1. V shed 6 bases and J 4 bases; nucleotides not matched to a gene: 8. CDR1 and CDR2 (germline): MNHEY, SVGAGI. This CDR3 has 14 amino acids. CDR3 protein: CASRNQGQIYGYTF. CDR3 DNA sequence: TGTGCCAGCAGGAACCAGGGACAGATCTATGGCTACACCTTC.

CDR3 nucleotides: TGTGCCAGCAGCTTGACACAGGGTAGGACTGAAGCTTTCTTT. It codes for CASSLTQGRTEAFF. The chain recombines TRBV11-2 with TRBJ1-1, with D perhaps matching TRBD1 (6 bases). V was clipped by 3 bases and J by 5 bases, with 13 bases between them. The V gene's germline CDR1 is SGHAT and CDR2 FQNNGV. The CDR3 length is 14 residues. The entire variable domain, with the rest obtained from reference TRBV11-2 and TRBJ1-1, is as follows: EAGVAQSPRYKIIEKRQSVAFWCNPISGHATLYWYQQILGQGPKLLIQFQNNGVVDDSQLPKDRFSAERLKGVDSTLKIQPAKLEDSAVYLCASSLTQGRTEAFFGQGTRLTVV.

This clone occurred a few times. This chain uses TRBV9 with TRBJ1-3; maybe TRBD1 (5 bases). CDR1 and CDR2 (germline): SGDLS, YYNGEE. Trimming stripped 0 bases from V and 0 bases from J, with 13 bases between. The CDR3 consists of 17 residues. CDR3 residues: CASSVVDTTSSGNTIYF. CDR3 nucleotides: TGTGCCAGCAGCGTAGTGGACACAACCTCCTCTGGAAACACCATATATTTT.

The CDR3: CASSWGSGGIQYF. The CDR3 DNA follows: TGTGCCAGCAGTTGGGGCTCCGGGGGCATTCAGTACTTC. The chain joins TRBV27 to TRBJ2-4; tentative D call: TRBD2 (6 bases). The V and J ends lost 4 bases and 9 bases respectively, with 13 bases between them. The CDR3 is 13 residues long. Germline values: CDR1 MNHEY, CDR2 SMNVEV (reference sequence).

The J gene is TRBJ2-1, the V gene TRBV7-5; the table's D call, TRBD2, was not checked against the DNA. TRBV7-5 is classified as a pseudogene. The CDR3 runs to 15 residues. CDR3 protein: CARSKALTSGGEQFF. The CDR3 DNA follows: TGTGCCAGAAGCAAGGCCCTGACTAGCGGGGGTGAGCAGTTCTTC.

This chain links TRBV19 with TRBJ1-4; 8 bases map to TRBD1. Germline V gives CDR1 LNHDA, CDR2 SQIVND (reference sequence). The CDR3 length is 14 residues. Trimming removed 8 bases from V and 4 bases from J; junction bases left unmatched: 6. As DNA, the CDR3 is TGTGCCAGTCTAAACAGGGGGATTAATGAAAAACTGTTTTTT. Encoded protein: CASLNRGINEKLFF. Together with reference TRBV19 and TRBJ1-4, the CDR3 gives the full variable domain: DGGITQSPKYLFRKEGQNVTLSCEQNLNHDAMYWYRQDPGQGLRLIYYSQIVNDFQKGDIAEGYSVSREKKESFPLTVTSAQKNPTAFYLCASLNRGINEKLFFGSGTQLSVL.

This sequence joins TRBV5-1 and TRBJ1-5; 10 positions agree with TRBD1. The CDR3 consists of 14 residues. Trimming cost V 4 bases and J 6 bases; bases outside gene matches: 4. The germline gives CDR1 SGHRS, CDR2 YFSETQ. The CDR3, as DNA: TGCGCCAGCAGCCCGGGACAGGGGTTTCAGCCCCAGCATTTT. Translated: CASSPGQGFQPQHF.

This clone has just a few counts. J is TRBJ2-7 and V is TRBV5-3; the D is unclear. TRBV5-3 is labeled an ORF, and its function is uncertain. V lost 3 bases and J 2 bases, leaving 18 bases between the germline ends. The CDR3 is made up of 16 amino acids. Here the CDR3 DNA reads TGTGCCAGAAGCTACTTCGCGTCGGGTCTAGCCTACGAGCAGTACGTC. Amino acids: CARSYFASGLAYEQYV.

The chain links TRBV14 to TRBJ2-2; 7 positions agree with TRBD2. V lost 2 bases to trimming and J lost 7 bases; unmatched junction nucleotides: 13. CDR1 SGHDN and CDR2 FVKESK come from the germline V gene. There are 17 residues in the CDR3. CDR3 loop: CASSQWAGVLGDGELFF. CDR3 nucleotide sequence: TGTGCCAGCAGCCAATGGGCGGGGGTCCTCGGGGACGGGGAGCTGTTTTTT.